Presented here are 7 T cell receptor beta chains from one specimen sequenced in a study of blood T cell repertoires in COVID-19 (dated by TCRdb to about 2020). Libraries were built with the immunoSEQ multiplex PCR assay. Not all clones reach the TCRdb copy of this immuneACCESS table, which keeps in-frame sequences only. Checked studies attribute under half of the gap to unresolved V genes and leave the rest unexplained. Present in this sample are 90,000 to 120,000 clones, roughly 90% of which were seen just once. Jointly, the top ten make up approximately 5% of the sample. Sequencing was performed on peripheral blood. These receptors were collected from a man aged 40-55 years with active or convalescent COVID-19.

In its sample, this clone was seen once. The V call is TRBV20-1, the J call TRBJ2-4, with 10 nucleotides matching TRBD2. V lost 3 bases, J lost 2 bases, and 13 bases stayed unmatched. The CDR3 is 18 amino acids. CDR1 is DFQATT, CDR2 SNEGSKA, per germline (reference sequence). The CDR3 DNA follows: TGCAGTGCTAGTCCCGCTAGCGGGAGTATCCAAACCAAAAACATTCAGTACTTC. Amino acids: CSASPASGSIQTKNIQYF.

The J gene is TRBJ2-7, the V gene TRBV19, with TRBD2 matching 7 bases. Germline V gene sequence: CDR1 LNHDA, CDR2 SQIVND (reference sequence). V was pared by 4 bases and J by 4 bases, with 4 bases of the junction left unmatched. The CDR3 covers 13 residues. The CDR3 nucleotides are TGTGCCAGTAGTACCGGGACTATATACGAGCAGTACTTC. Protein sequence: CASSTGTIYEQYF. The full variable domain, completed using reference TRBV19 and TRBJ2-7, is DGGITQSPKYLFRKEGQNVTLSCEQNLNHDAMYWYRQDPGQGLRLIYYSQIVNDFQKGDIAEGYSVSREKKESFPLTVTSAQKNPTAFYLCASSTGTIYEQYFGPGTRLTVT.

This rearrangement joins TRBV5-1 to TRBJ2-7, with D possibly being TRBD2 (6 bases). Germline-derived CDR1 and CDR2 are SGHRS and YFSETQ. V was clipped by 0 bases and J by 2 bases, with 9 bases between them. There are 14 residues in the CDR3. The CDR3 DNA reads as TGCGCCAGCAGCTTGGGAGCGGGCACCTACGAGCAGTACTTC. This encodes CASSLGAGTYEQYF.

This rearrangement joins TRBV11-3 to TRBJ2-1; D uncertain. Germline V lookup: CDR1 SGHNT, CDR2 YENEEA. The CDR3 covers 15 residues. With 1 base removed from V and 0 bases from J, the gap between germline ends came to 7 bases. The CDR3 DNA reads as TGTGCCAGCAGCTTAGGACTTAGCTCCTACAATGAGCAGTTCTTC. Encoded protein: CASSLGLSSYNEQFF. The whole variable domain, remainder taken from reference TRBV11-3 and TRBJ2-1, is EAGVVQSPRYKIIEKKQPVAFWCNPISGHNTLYWYLQNLGQGPELLIRYENEEAVDDSQLPKDRFSAERLKGVDSTLKIQPAELGDSAVYLCASSLGLSSYNEQFFGPGTRLTVL.

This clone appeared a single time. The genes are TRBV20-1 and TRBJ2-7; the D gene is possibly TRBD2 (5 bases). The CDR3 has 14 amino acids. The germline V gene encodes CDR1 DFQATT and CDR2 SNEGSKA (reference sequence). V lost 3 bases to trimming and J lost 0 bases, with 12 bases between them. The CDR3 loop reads CSASLSGSSYEQYF. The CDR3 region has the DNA TGCAGTGCTAGTTTGAGCGGTAGCTCCTACGAGCAGTACTTC.

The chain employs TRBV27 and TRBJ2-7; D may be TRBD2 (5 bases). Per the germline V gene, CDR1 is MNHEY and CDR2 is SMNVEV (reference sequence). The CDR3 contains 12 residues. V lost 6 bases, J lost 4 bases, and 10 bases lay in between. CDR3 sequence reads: CASRTGIYEQYF. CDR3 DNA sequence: TGTGCCAGCAGAACGGGGATTTACGAGCAGTACTTC.

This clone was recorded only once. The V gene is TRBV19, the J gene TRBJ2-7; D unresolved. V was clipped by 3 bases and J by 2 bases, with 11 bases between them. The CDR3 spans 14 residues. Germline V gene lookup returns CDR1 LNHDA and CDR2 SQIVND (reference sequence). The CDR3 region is CASSIGPETYEQYF. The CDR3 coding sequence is TGTGCCAGTAGTATCGGCCCGGAGACCTACGAGCAGTACTTC.